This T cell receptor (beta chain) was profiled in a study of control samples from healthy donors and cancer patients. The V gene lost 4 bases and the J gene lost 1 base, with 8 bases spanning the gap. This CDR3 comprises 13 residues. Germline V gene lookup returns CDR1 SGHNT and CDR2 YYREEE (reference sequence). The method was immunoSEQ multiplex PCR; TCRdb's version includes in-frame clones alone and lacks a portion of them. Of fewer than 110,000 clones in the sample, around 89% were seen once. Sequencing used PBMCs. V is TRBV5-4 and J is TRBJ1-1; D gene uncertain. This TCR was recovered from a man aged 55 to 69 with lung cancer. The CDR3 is CASSDHWNTEAFF. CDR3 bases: TGTGCCAGCAGCGATCATTGGAACACTGAAGCTTTCTTT. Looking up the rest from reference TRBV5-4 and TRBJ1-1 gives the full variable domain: ETGVTQSPTHLIKTRGQQVTLRCSSQSGHNTVSWYQQALGQGPQFIFQYYREEENGRGNFPPRFSGLQFPNYSSELNVNALELDDSALYLCASSDHWNTEAFFGQGTRLTVV.